Listed here are 21 T cell receptor beta chains from one sample, sequenced in a study of blood T cell repertoires in COVID-19. TCRdb's copy holds only in-frame clones and misses some; the assay was immunoSEQ multiplex PCR. Found here are over 40,000 clones, about four fifths of them singletons; the top ten hold 7% to 8.5%. The sequenced material came from peripheral blood. The receptors come from a man aged 60 to 69 with active COVID-19.

This clone was observed a few times. This chain uses TRBV7-2 with TRBJ2-2; D ambiguous. The CDR3 is 16 residues long. Trimming removed 1 base from V and 2 bases from J, with 11 bases in between. Per germline, CDR1 SGHTA and CDR2 FQGNSA. The CDR3, as DNA: TGTGCCAGCAGCTTAGATAGGCGGAGAAACACCGGGGAGCTGTTTTTT. Translation gives CASSLDRRRNTGELFF.

This sequence joins TRBV24-1 and TRBJ2-1; 8 bases match TRBD2. Germline V CDR1 and CDR2: KGHDR, SFDVKD. Trimming removed 9 bases from V and 0 bases from J; junction bases left unmatched: 12. The CDR3 has 17 residues. CDR3 nucleotides: TGTGCCACCCTCGGGACTAGGGGCTCTAGCTCCTACAATGAGCAGTTCTTC. Translated: CATLGTRGSSSYNEQFF.

The chain couples TRBV30 to TRBJ1-1, with D perhaps matching TRBD1 (5 bases). The CDR3 runs 13 residues. The germline V gene encodes CDR1 GTSNPN and CDR2 SVGIG (reference sequence). Trimming cost V 0 bases and J 1 base, with 6 bases left between them. The CDR3 loop is CAWSVGGNTEAFF. The CDR3 region has the DNA TGTGCCTGGAGTGTCGGGGGGAACACTGAAGCTTTCTTT.

The gene calls are TRBV30 and TRBJ1-3, with D hard to call. CDR1 GTSNPN and CDR2 SVGIG come from the germline V gene (reference sequence). Trimming took off 5 bases at V and 3 bases at J, with 8 bases between the two ends. This CDR3 is built from 12 residues. The CDR3 sequence: CAWGSFGNTIYF. The CDR3 DNA reads as TGTGCCTGGGGGAGTTTTGGAAACACCATATATTTT.

The chain joins TRBV6-1 to TRBJ1-3; the match to TRBD1 covers 7 bases. Germline loops: CDR1 MNHNS, CDR2 SASEGT. The V segment lost 0 bases and the J segment 1 base; nucleotides outside the gene matches: 9. The CDR3 has 18 residues. CDR3 nucleotides: TGTGCCAGCAGTGAAGCGAAAGGGCAGGGGGGATCTGGAAACACCATATATTTT. This gives the protein CASSEAKGQGGSGNTIYF.

The V and J genes are TRBV19 and TRBJ1-5; 10 bases match TRBD1. CDR3 length: 15 amino acids. With V trimmed by 7 bases and J by 2 bases, 5 bases remained unmatched. CDR1 and CDR2 from the germline V gene are LNHDA and SQIVND (reference sequence). CDR3 sequence: CASMAGTGGNQPQHF. The CDR3 coding sequence is TGTGCCAGTATGGCAGGGACAGGGGGCAATCAGCCCCAGCATTTT.

J is TRBJ2-3 and V is TRBV3-1 (or the pseudogene TRBV3-2); 11 bases align to TRBD2. CDR3 size: 16 residues. Germline trimming cut 7 bases from V and 0 bases from J; bases unmatched to any gene: 6. In germline, CDR1 is LGHDT, CDR2 YNNKEL (reference sequence). In nucleotides, the CDR3 is TGTGCCAGCACTGCTAGCGGGAGGACTAGCACAGATACGCAGTATTTT. Residues: CASTASGRTSTDTQYF.

The rearrangement links TRBV13 to TRBJ2-1; the match to TRBD2 covers 8 bases. This CDR3 region has 18 residues. V trimming: 0 bases; J trimming: 9 bases; junction bases outside the gene matches: 16. In germline, CDR1 is PRHDT, CDR2 FYEKMQ (reference sequence). The chain's CDR3 is CASSLGPSMGLGEGEQFF. The CDR3 region has the DNA TGTGCCAGCAGCTTAGGCCCCAGTATGGGACTAGGAGAGGGTGAGCAGTTCTTC.

The chain has TRBV7-2 and TRBJ2-3, with 10 positions matching TRBD2. Germline CDR1 is SGHTA and CDR2 is FQGNSA. CDR3 length: 15 amino acids. Trimming at V came to 8 bases and at J to 6 bases, leaving 11 bases not matched to a gene. CDR3 loop: CASAYLAGVGDTQYF. In nucleotides, the CDR3 is TGTGCCAGCGCATATCTAGCGGGAGTAGGGGATACGCAGTATTTT.

CDR3 residues: CASSLDGGEVQETQYF. The CDR3 bases are TGTGCCAGCAGCTTAGACGGCGGGGAGGTCCAAGAGACCCAGTACTTC. The chain uses TRBV5-6 and TRBJ2-5; D might be TRBD2 (6 bases). Between the trimmed V and J ends, which lost 2 bases and 1 base, there was a span of 15 bases. Germline CDR1 SGHDT, CDR2 YYEEEE. This CDR3 has 16 amino acids.

This clone is deemed medium-sized. This sequence joins TRBV2 and TRBJ2-3; D unresolved. There are 16 residues in the CDR3. Germline V CDR1 and CDR2: SNHLY, FYNNEI. Trimming cost V 3 bases and J 0 bases, with 13 bases left between them. The CDR3 protein is CASSELVLTSTDTQYF. The CDR3 nucleotides read TGTGCCAGCAGTGAGCTGGTCCTGACTAGCACAGATACGCAGTATTTT.

This sequence joins TRBV9 and TRBJ2-7; D possibly corresponds to TRBD1 (6 bases). Germline-derived CDR1 and CDR2 are SGDLS and YYNGEE. Trimming shortened V by 4 bases and J by 1 base, and 27 bases separated the two germline ends. There are 19 residues in the CDR3. CDR3 residues: CASSPETGSFGTGSYEQYF. CDR3 coding DNA: TGTGCCAGCAGCCCCGAGACAGGAAGCTTCGGAACGGGATCCTACGAGCAGTACTTC.

The chain couples TRBV3-1 (or the pseudogene TRBV3-2) to TRBJ2-7; 8 bases align to TRBD2. The CDR3 is 18 residues long. Trimming at V came to 3 bases and at J to 4 bases, leaving 17 bases not matched to a gene. The V gene's germline CDR1 is LGHDT and CDR2 YNNKEL (reference sequence). The CDR3 loop is CASSQSKGSRGVPYEQYF. CDR3 bases: TGTGCCAGCAGCCAGTCAAAGGGTTCGCGGGGGGTTCCTTACGAGCAGTACTTC.

V gene TRBV12-5 combines with J gene TRBJ2-5; D may be TRBD1 (5 bases). CDR3 size: 11 residues. V shed 10 bases and J shed 5 bases, with 11 bases lying between them. The germline gives CDR1 LGHNT, CDR2 FRNRAP. The DNA for the CDR3 is TGTGCTATCGCGGCAGGGGAGACCCAGTACTTC. Encoded protein: CAIAAGETQYF.

The chain is built from TRBV11-2 and TRBJ1-1; D is unclear. V lost 3 bases, J lost 8 bases, and 13 bases lay in between. The CDR3 spans 13 residues. Germline lookup yields CDR1 SGHAT and CDR2 FQNNGV. CDR3 residues: CASSFSGRPEAFF. CDR3 bases: TGTGCCAGCAGCTTTAGCGGACGGCCGGAAGCTTTCTTT.

The gene calls are TRBV4-3 and TRBJ2-7; weak D call: TRBD1 (6 bases). The CDR3 totals 15 residues. With 3 bases removed from V and 1 base from J, the gap between germline ends came to 13 bases. CDR1 and CDR2 from the germline V gene are LGHNA and YSLEER. As DNA, the CDR3 is TGCGCCAGCAGCCAGAACAGGGACCTTTCCTACGAGCAGTACTTC. This encodes CASSQNRDLSYEQYF.

The chain links TRBV4-1 to TRBJ2-5, with 15 bases that match TRBD2. Germline V lookup: CDR1 MGHRA, CDR2 YSYEKL. V was pared by 2 bases and J by 4 bases, with 11 bases of the junction left unmatched. The CDR3 extends over 19 amino acids. The CDR3 region is CASSQQGLKGLAGGETQYF. CDR3 nucleotide sequence: TGCGCCAGCAGCCAACAGGGGTTGAAGGGACTAGCGGGGGGAGAGACCCAGTACTTC.

The V call is TRBV5-4, the J call TRBJ2-7; possibly TRBD2 for D (5 bases). The CDR3 is made up of 15 amino acids. Germline V gene data show CDR1 as SGHNT and CDR2 as YYREEE (reference sequence). V gave up 1 base and J gave up 6 bases, with 17 bases separating them. This CDR3 is CASSLRGSPWFEQYF. The CDR3 DNA sequence: TGTGCCAGCAGCTTGAGAGGGTCCCCCTGGTTCGAGCAGTACTTC.

This clone was observed a few times. The V gene is TRBV6-5, the J gene TRBJ2-7; D perhaps matches TRBD1 (6 bases). CDR1 and CDR2 from the germline V gene are MNHEY and SVGAGI. V shed 6 bases and J shed 6 bases, with 21 bases lying between them. The CDR3 is 15 residues long. This chain's CDR3 is CASRKAGQPSGEQYF. CDR3 DNA: TGTGCCAGCAGAAAGGCTGGACAGCCGTCGGGCGAGCAGTACTTC.

The rearrangement joins TRBV27 to TRBJ2-4; D ambiguous. The CDR3 extends over 15 amino acids. V dropped 5 bases and J dropped 5 bases, with 16 bases sitting between them. Germline V lookup: CDR1 MNHEY, CDR2 SMNVEV (reference sequence). The CDR3 coding sequence is TGTGCCAGCAGTGCGCCCGCGTCGGGTGAAAACATTCAGTACTTC. Translation: CASSAPASGENIQYF.

This clone has a handful of counts. The chain joins TRBV7-2 to TRBJ2-2; the match to TRBD2 covers 9 bases. The CDR3 extends over 17 amino acids. Losses at the gene ends were 0 bases for V and 5 bases for J; bases not matched to a gene: 7. Germline V gene lookup returns CDR1 SGHTA and CDR2 FQGNSA. The CDR3 coding sequence is TGTGCCAGCAGCTTAGCGCCGGCGGGGGGGCCGACCGGGGAGCTGTTTTTT. Protein: CASSLAPAGGPTGELFF. The variable domain in full, completed from reference TRBV7-2 and TRBJ2-2, reads GAGVSQSPSNKVTEKGKDVELRCDPISGHTALYWYRQSLGQGLEFLIYFQGNSAPDKSGLPSDRFSAERTGGSVSTLTIQRTQQEDSAVYLCASSLAPAGGPTGELFFGEGSRLTVL.